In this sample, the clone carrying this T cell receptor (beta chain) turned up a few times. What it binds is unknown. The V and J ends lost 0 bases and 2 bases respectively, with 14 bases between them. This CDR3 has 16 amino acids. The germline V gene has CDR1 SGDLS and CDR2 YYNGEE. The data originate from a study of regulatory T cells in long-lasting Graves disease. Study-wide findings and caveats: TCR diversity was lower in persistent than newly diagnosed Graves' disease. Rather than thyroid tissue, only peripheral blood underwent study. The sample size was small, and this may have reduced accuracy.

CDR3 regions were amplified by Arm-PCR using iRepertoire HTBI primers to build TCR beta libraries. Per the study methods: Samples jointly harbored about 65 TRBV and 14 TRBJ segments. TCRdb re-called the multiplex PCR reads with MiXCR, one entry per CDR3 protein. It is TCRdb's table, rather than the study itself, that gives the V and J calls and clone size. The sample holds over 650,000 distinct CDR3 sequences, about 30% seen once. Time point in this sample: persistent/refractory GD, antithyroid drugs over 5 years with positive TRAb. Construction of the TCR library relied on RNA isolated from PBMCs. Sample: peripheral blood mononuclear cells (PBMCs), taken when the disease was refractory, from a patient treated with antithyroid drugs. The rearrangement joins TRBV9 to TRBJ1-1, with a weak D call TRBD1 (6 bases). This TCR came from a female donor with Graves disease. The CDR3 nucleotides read TGTGCCAGCAGCGTAGAGGCTAGGGGGGACAACACTGAAGCTTTCTTT. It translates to CASSVEARGDNTEAFF. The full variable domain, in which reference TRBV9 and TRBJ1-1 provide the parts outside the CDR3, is DSGVTQTPKHLITATGQRVTLRCSPRSGDLSVYWYQQSLDQGLQFLIQYYNGEERAKGNILERFSAQQFPDLHSELNLSSLELGDSALYFCASSVEARGDNTEAFFGQGTRLTVV.